These T cell receptor beta chains were read from a single sample in a study of blood T cell repertoires in COVID-19. Method: immunoSEQ multiplex PCR; TCRdb's copy keeps in-frame clones and lacks some. The sample records around 260,000 clones, about four fifths being singletons. What was sequenced was peripheral blood. These TCRs come from a person aged 65 to 85 with COVID-19, enrolled during active disease. The CDR3 runs from the conserved cysteine through the conserved F or W. The D gene is left open where the match is weak.

V: TRBV28; D: .; J: TRBJ1-2; DNA: TGTGCCTACAGGGATGCTAACTATGGCTACACCTTC; CDR3: CAYRDANYGYTF
V: TRBV11-3; D: .; J: TRBJ2-3; DNA: TGTGCCAGCAGCTTAGATCGTAGTGTCACAGATACGCAGTATTTT; CDR3: CASSLDRSVTDTQYF
V: TRBV27; D: TRBD1; J: TRBJ2-1; DNA: TGTGCCAGCAAGCGGGACAGGGGGAGTTGGAATGAGCAGTTCTTC; CDR3: CASKRDRGSWNEQFF
V: TRBV19; D: TRBD1; J: TRBJ1-2; DNA: TGTGCCAGTAGTATTTCCCGAACGACAGGGAACGGCTACACCTTC; CDR3: CASSISRTTGNGYTF
V: TRBV6-5; D: .; J: TRBJ1-6; DNA: TGTGCCAGCAGCCGATCCCGGGACTCTAATTCACCCCTCCACTTT; CDR3: CASSRSRDSNSPLHF
V: TRBV12-3/TRBV12-4; D: .; J: TRBJ2-1; DNA: TGTGCCAGCAGTCAGGGAAGGGGCAATGAGCAGTTCTTC; CDR3: CASSQGRGNEQFF
V: TRBV2; D: TRBD1; J: TRBJ1-1; DNA: TGTGCCAGCAGTGAACGGACAGGAGGAGGCACTGAAGCTTTCTTT; CDR3: CASSERTGGGTEAFF
V: TRBV28; D: .; J: TRBJ1-1; DNA: TGTGCCAGCAGAACCCCCCAGAAGAACACTGAAGCTTTCTTT; CDR3: CASRTPQKNTEAFF
V: TRBV9; D: TRBD2; J: TRBJ2-3; DNA: TGTGCCAGCAGCAAACTAGCGGGCGCAAATACGCAGTATTTT; CDR3: CASSKLAGANTQYF
V: TRBV9; D: TRBD2; J: TRBJ2-1; DNA: TGTGCCAGCAGCGTAGTTTTGGGGGAGGGTGAGCAGTTCTTC; CDR3: CASSVVLGEGEQFF
V: TRBV28; D: TRBD2; J: TRBJ2-1; DNA: TGTGCCAGCAGTTTACCATCGTGGACTAGCGGGGGGCGGTTAGGGCTCAATGAGCAGTTCTTC; CDR3: CASSLPSWTSGGRLGLNEQFF
V: TRBV5-4; D: .; J: TRBJ2-5; DNA: TGTGCCAGCAGCTTGGCTGGCAGTCAAGAGACCCAGTACTTC; CDR3: CASSLAGSQETQYF
V: TRBV6-5; D: TRBD2; J: TRBJ2-5; DNA: TGTGCCAGCAACATCCACGGGGGAGGGGAGACCCAGTACTTC; CDR3: CASNIHGGGETQYF
V: TRBV27; D: .; J: TRBJ1-4; DNA: TGTGATAGCAGGGGCTATCGCACTAATGAAAAACTGTTTTTT; CDR3: CDSRGYRTNEKLFF
V: TRBV5-1; D: .; J: TRBJ2-4; DNA: TGCGCCAGCAGCTTTTCTCCAGGGGGGATAAACATTCAGTACTTC; CDR3: CASSFSPGGINIQYF
V: TRBV5-8; D: TRBD2; J: TRBJ2-3; DNA: TGTGCCAGCAGCTTGGTACTAGCGGGACCAGATACGCAGTATTTT; CDR3: CASSLVLAGPDTQYF
V: TRBV11-2; D: .; J: TRBJ1-4; DNA: TGTGCCAGCAGAAACAGGGAGCTCACTAATGAAAAACTGTTTTTT; CDR3: CASRNRELTNEKLFF
V: TRBV7-6; D: .; J: TRBJ2-1; DNA: TGTGCCAGCAGCCCTATTACTGGTTGGGGCGACAATGAGCAGTTCTTC; CDR3: CASSPITGWGDNEQFF
V: TRBV9; D: TRBD2; J: TRBJ2-2; DNA: TGTGCCAGCGGAACCGAGCGGGAGAGGGGGGAGCTGTTTTTT; CDR3: CASGTERERGELFF
V: TRBV4-1; D: .; J: TRBJ2-7; DNA: TGCGCCAGCAGCCAAGCCCCCGGAGTCTACGAGCAGTACTTC; CDR3: CASSQAPGVYEQYF
V: TRBV5-1; D: TRBD1; J: TRBJ2-7; DNA: TGCGCCAGCAGCTGGGACAGGGGATCCTACGAGCAGTACTTC; CDR3: CASSWDRGSYEQYF
V: TRBV19; D: .; J: TRBJ2-2; DNA: TGTGCCAGTGGCAAGATCCCCGGGGAGCTGTTTTTT; CDR3: CASGKIPGELFF
V: TRBV6-7; D: TRBD1; J: TRBJ1-2; DNA: TGTGCCAGCAGTTACTCGAGGTGGGGACAGGGGCCGCATTATGGCTACACCTTC; CDR3: CASSYSRWGQGPHYGYTF
V: TRBV10-3; D: .; J: TRBJ1-2; DNA: TGTGCCATCAGTTACAGAGGAACGGGGGATGGCTACACCTTC; CDR3: CAISYRGTGDGYTF
V: TRBV15; D: TRBD2; J: TRBJ2-4; DNA: TGTGCCACCCGGGTCGGGCTAGCGGGATCGGGGGACATTCAGTACTTC; CDR3: CATRVGLAGSGDIQYF
V: TRBV9; D: TRBD2; J: TRBJ2-3; DNA: TGTGCCAGCAGCCTAGCGGGGAGGGGTACAGATACGCAGTATTTT; CDR3: CASSLAGRGTDTQYF
V: TRBV6-2/TRBV6-3; D: .; J: TRBJ1-2; DNA: TGTGCCAGCAGCCCGAGGGCCGGCCTCGTCTATGGCTACACCTTC; CDR3: CASSPRAGLVYGYTF
V: TRBV29-1; D: .; J: TRBJ2-1; DNA: TGCAGCGTTGAAAGAGTCAGGGAAGATCATAACAATGAGCAGTTCTTC; CDR3: CSVERVREDHNNEQFF